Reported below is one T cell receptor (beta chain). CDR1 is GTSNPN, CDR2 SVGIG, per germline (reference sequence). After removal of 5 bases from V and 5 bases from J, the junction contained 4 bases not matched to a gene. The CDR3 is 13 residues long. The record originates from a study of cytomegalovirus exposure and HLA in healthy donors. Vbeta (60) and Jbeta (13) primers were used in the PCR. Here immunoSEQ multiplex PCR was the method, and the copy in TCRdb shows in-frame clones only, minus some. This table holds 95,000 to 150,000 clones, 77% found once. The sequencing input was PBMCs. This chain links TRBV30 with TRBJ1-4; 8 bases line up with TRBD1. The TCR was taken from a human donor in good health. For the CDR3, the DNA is TGTGCCTGGCTCGGGACAGGAAATGAAAAACTGTTTTTT. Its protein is CAWLGTGNEKLFF. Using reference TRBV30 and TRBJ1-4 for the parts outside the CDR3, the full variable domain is SQTIHQWPATLVQPVGSPLSLECTVEGTSNPNLYWYRQAAGRGLQLLFYSVGIGQISSEVPQNLSASRPQDRQFILSSKKLLLSDSGFYLCAWLGTGNEKLFFGSGTQLSVL.